Below are 2 T cell receptor beta chains sequenced from a single sample in a study of vaccination and CD4 T cells after COVID-19. The Oncomine TCR Beta short-read assay sequenced DNA from cultured CD4+ T cells. After culture, CD4+ T cells served as the source for genomic DNA extraction. One entry per CDR3 protein results from TCRdb running MiXCR on the PCR reads. The sample contains some 10,000 distinct CDR3 sequences, about 35% of which appear only once. No antigen has been identified for these receptors. Treatment noted: approximately 9-day PBMC culture with coronavirus spike peptide pools or control peptides (ViraFEST assay). Harvesting of the unexposed donor's CD4+ T cells predated the COVID-19 pandemic (2011-2018). The sequenced sample was CD4+ T cells from blood, cultured in vitro. The receptors were gathered from a human donor in good health.

This chain uses TRBV20-1 with TRBJ2-7; D possibly corresponds to TRBD2 (5 bases). Germline assignment: CDR1 DFQATT and CDR2 SNEGSKA (reference sequence). V was cut by 7 bases and J by 0 bases, with 19 bases left in between. This CDR3 spans 15 amino acids. The CDR3 loop is CSVNSEAADSYEQYF. Written as DNA, the CDR3 is TGCAGTGTCAACTCTGAGGCAGCGGACTCCTACGAGCAGTACTTC.

This clonotype occurred a few times. The chain has TRBV6-1 and TRBJ2-2, with 8 bases aligning to TRBD1. The J segment lost 3 bases and the V segment lost 2 bases, leaving 5 bases of the junction unmatched. Looked up from germline, CDR1 is MNHNS and CDR2 is SASEGT. The CDR3 spans 16 residues. For the CDR3, the DNA is TGTGCCAGCAGTGAACAGGGGGCAAGATACACCGGGGAGCTGTTTTTT. As protein: CASSEQGARYTGELFF.